This T cell receptor (beta chain) was identified in a study of shared clonotypes between healthy human individuals (dated by TCRdb to about 2020). General notes on the study: A few men and two women, aged 18 to 49 years, made up the cohort. For each donor, three plates each were used for CD4 naive and CD4 memory, two plates were used for CD8 naive, and one plate was used for CD8 memory. To estimate repertoire size and how much clonotypes are shared between individuals, the study performed deep sequencing of blood TCR repertoires from roughly five healthy adults. To increase sequencing depth and limit assay-specific biases, different laboratories used diverse techniques to prepare libraries and sequence TCR repertoires. Leukapheresis yielded between about 0.94 and 10 billion PBMCs per donor. What the study reported, not specific to this receptor: Larger estimated clonotype richness was generally found for naive subsets than for memory subsets. Incomplete sequencing was indicated by rarefaction of sorted-subset datasets, despite the large sequencing depth. Sampling was restricted to blood, and TCR repertoires in tissue are likely to differ from TCR repertoires in blood. Sharing across a few donors was observed for approximately 5% of naive CD4, over 3% of naive CD8, around 2.5% of memory CD4, and roughly 0.4% of memory CD8 clonotypes. Higher generation probabilities were observed for clonotypes shared by all four sorted-subset donors than for non-shared clonotypes. The genetic and exposure-history diversity represented was limited by the small number of donors. Pairwise subsampling indicated that sequencing depth was expected to affect the degree of clonotype sharing among donors.

Comment on this clone: Its recognized antigen is unknown. Base qualities were left out, and no much larger clone turns up one base away.

There are 16 amino acids in the CDR3, from cysteine to phenylalanine inclusive. Of the read, only the CDR3 DNA is kept; its 48 bases are in frame from base 1. Unmatched junction bases come to 11, with V trimmed by 5 bases and J by 6 bases. CDR1 SEHNR and CDR2 FQNEAQ were looked up in the germline V gene (reference sequence). Using the deep immunoSEQ assay, TCR CDR3 regions were amplified from genomic DNA by multiplex PCR. Genomic DNA extracted from each cell subset was distributed evenly over all wells of several immunoSEQ 96-well plates, and each plate served as one replicate. For sorted subsets, each replicate PCR was loaded with about 0.2 ug genomic DNA, equivalent to 25,000 to 35,000 T cell genomes. Purified libraries were measured with a Qubit 3.0 fluorometer, size-checked on a Bioanalyzer 2100, and measured again with the KAPA Library Quantification kit. Every immunoSEQ 96-well plate was sequenced on a separate single-read 150-cycle Illumina NextSeq 550 flow cell. In the authors' own workflow: The immunoSEQ output contained only junctional sequences without quality scores, so filtering could not match that applied to full-length reads. To assign V/J genes and CDR3, sequences were annotated using PyIR, a Python wrapper for IgBLAST v1.9, with IMGT germline references. Reads with weak V/J assignments (E-value above 1e-6), missing CDR3, stop codons, out-of-frame junctions, or ambiguous translated residues were removed. V3J clonotypes were defined as sequences sharing the same inferred V gene, J gene, and CDR3 amino acid sequence. Percentage overlap between repertoires was calculated by dividing the number of shared unique clonotypes by the size of the smaller repertoire. RTK rarefaction, the Chao1 estimator, and Recon v2.1 estimates of unobserved clonotypes were used to assess repertoire richness. For all TCRbeta clonotypes obtained by the gDNA method from several donors, generation probabilities were computed with OLGA. Held by TCRdb, this immuneACCESS table contains in-frame sequences only and omits some clones. Under half of the omission traces to an unresolved V gene where checked; the cause of the rest is unknown. V and J calls and clone size are those listed in that table; D and trimming were worked out from the DNA. The sample data list 110,000 or so clones, and 65% to 75% of these were observed just once. The leading ten clones occupy about 26% of the sample.

Donors were healthy HIV-negative adults with no recently reported acute infections or vaccinations. Every donor was a Caucasian adult living in Nashville, Tennessee, USA. CD8 memory samples consisted of magnetically selected CD45RO+ cells combined with CCR7-negative CD45RA+ effector memory (TemRA) cells. Blood was collected by leukapheresis, and PBMCs were isolated by Ficoll-Histopaque density gradient centrifugation and then cryopreserved in liquid nitrogen vapor phase. Analytical flow cytometry was used to check the purity and quantity of every magnetically sorted T cell population. From each sorted fraction, genomic DNA was isolated and quantified by UV absorbance on a Nanodrop 2000c.

The chain is assembled from TRBV7-9 and TRBJ2-1, with 9 bases aligning to TRBD1. Sequencing was performed on memory CD8+ T cells sorted from blood. This specimen's cell subset or site label, per the study, means: CD45RO+ cells pooled with CCR7-negative TemRA cells. The receptor's source is a woman aged 30 to 39 in good health. In nucleotide form, the sequence is TGTGCCAGCAGCGGTCGCCCGGGACAGGGCTTCAATGAGCAGTTCTTC. It codes for CASSGRPGQGFNEQFF. When the CDR3 is completed using the reference TRBV7-9 and TRBJ2-1 genes on either side, the full variable domain is DTGVSQNPRHKITKRGQNVTFRCDPISEHNRLYWYRQTLGQGPEFLTYFQNEAQLEKSRLLSDRFSAERPKGSFSTLEIQRTEQGDSAMYLCASSGRPGQGFNEQFFGPGTRLTVL.